The rows below give T cell receptor beta chains drawn from one sample of a study of neoadjuvant anti-PD-1 for oral cavity cancer. The protocol was immunoSEQ multiplex PCR, while the TCRdb copy is restricted to in-frame clones and leaves out a portion. The sample shows roughly 15,000 clones, 40% of them seen only once. Sequenced here: tumor tissue, sampled after nivolumab (anti-PD-1) treatment. Receptor source: a person aged 35-79 years with oral cavity squamous cell carcinoma. CDR3s include the opening cysteine and the closing phenylalanine or tryptophan. The order of the fields is D gene, clone size, V gene, J gene, CDR3 protein, CDR3 DNA. D genes are given only for firm matches. Expanded clones get a size class; other rows say once, few or many, or leave the size out.

D: -; size: -; V: TRBV19; J: TRBJ2-3; CDR3: CASSEGWSTDTQYF; DNA: TGTGCCAGCAGCGAAGGGTGGAGTACAGATACGCAGTATTTT
D: -; size: -; V: TRBV6-6; J: TRBJ2-1; CDR3: CASSYRIGEQFF; DNA: TGTGCCAGCAGTTACCGAATCGGTGAGCAGTTCTTC
D: -; size: -; V: TRBV11-2; J: TRBJ1-4; CDR3: CASSLHGKANEKLFF; DNA: TGTGCCAGCAGCTTACATGGGAAGGCTAATGAAAAACTGTTTTTT
D: TRBD1; size: few; V: TRBV29-1; J: TRBJ2-3; CDR3: CSVEGQGFTDTQYF; DNA: TGCAGCGTTGAGGGACAGGGATTCACAGATACGCAGTATTTT
D: TRBD2; size: -; V: TRBV11-2; J: TRBJ2-5; CDR3: CASSLGSGSLQETQYF; DNA: TGTGCCAGCAGCTTAGGTAGCGGGAGCCTTCAAGAGACCCAGTACTTC
D: -; size: few; V: TRBV19; J: TRBJ1-5; CDR3: CASSSWTSNQPQHF; DNA: TGTGCCAGTAGTTCATGGACAAGCAATCAGCCCCAGCATTTT
D: TRBD1; size: medium-sized; V: TRBV9; J: TRBJ2-7; CDR3: CASSQGDRSYEQYF; DNA: TGTGCCAGCAGCCAGGGGGACAGGTCCTACGAGCAGTACTTC
D: -; size: -; V: TRBV6-1; J: TRBJ2-7; CDR3: CASRTHTGIGNEQYF; DNA: TGTGCCAGCAGAACCCATACAGGGATAGGGAACGAGCAGTACTTC
D: -; size: -; V: TRBV29-1; J: TRBJ1-5; CDR3: CSVKYQGGNQPQHF; DNA: TGCAGCGTTAAGTACCAGGGTGGAAATCAGCCCCAGCATTTT
D: -; size: -; V: TRBV18; J: TRBJ1-6; CDR3: CASSPNPLGAPLHF; DNA: TGTGCCAGCTCACCTAACCCCCTTGGAGCACCCCTCCACTTT
D: -; size: -; V: TRBV7-2; J: TRBJ1-2; CDR3: CASSLRRRGYGYTF; DNA: TGTGCCAGCAGCTTAAGACGAAGGGGATATGGCTACACCTTC
D: -; size: once; V: TRBV4-3; J: TRBJ1-1; CDR3: CASSQDIATASTEAFF; DNA: TGCGCCAGCAGCCAAGATATTGCCACGGCGAGCACTGAAGCTTTCTTT
D: TRBD1; size: once; V: TRBV9; J: TRBJ1-1; CDR3: CASSATGTGFGTEAFF; DNA: TGTGCCAGCAGCGCTACCGGGACAGGATTCGGGACTGAAGCTTTCTTT
D: TRBD1; size: -; V: TRBV5-6; J: TRBJ2-7; CDR3: CASSLVGQGSYEQYF; DNA: TGTGCCAGCAGCTTGGTGGGACAGGGATCCTACGAGCAGTACTTC
D: -; size: -; V: TRBV27; J: TRBJ2-3; CDR3: CASRPRATDTQYF; DNA: TGTGCCAGCCGTCCAAGGGCCACAGATACGCAGTATTTT
D: -; size: few; V: TRBV4-2; J: TRBJ1-2; CDR3: CASSQYRVDGYGYTF; DNA: TGTGCCAGCAGCCAGTACAGGGTGGATGGATATGGCTACACCTTC
D: TRBD1; size: medium-sized; V: TRBV5-8; J: TRBJ2-5; CDR3: CASSLDRGATQYF; DNA: TGTGCCAGCAGCTTGGACAGGGGGGCGACCCAGTACTTC
D: -; size: -; V: TRBV19; J: TRBJ1-2; CDR3: CASSIEQGGYLYGYTF; DNA: TGTGCCAGTAGTATTGAACAGGGAGGATACCTCTATGGCTACACCTTC
D: TRBD2; size: -; V: TRBV2; J: TRBJ2-7; CDR3: CASRVSGGGDEQYF; DNA: TGTGCCAGCAGGGTTAGCGGGGGTGGCGACGAGCAGTACTTC
D: -; size: -; V: TRBV5-6; J: TRBJ1-1; CDR3: CASRKEDWTEAFF; DNA: TGTGCCAGCAGGAAGGAGGATTGGACTGAAGCTTTCTTT
D: TRBD1; size: -; V: TRBV7-9; J: TRBJ1-1; CDR3: CASSLIQGVLNTEAFF; DNA: TGTGCCAGCAGCTTAATTCAGGGGGTTCTGAACACTGAAGCTTTCTTT
D: TRBD1; size: -; V: TRBV7-2; J: TRBJ1-3; CDR3: CASSPQGVGGNTIYF; DNA: TGTGCCAGCAGCCCCCAGGGGGTAGGTGGAAACACCATATATTTT
D: -; size: once; V: TRBV5-5; J: TRBJ2-3; CDR3: CASSWTRDVPSTDTQYF; DNA: TGTGCCAGCAGCTGGACCCGGGACGTCCCTAGCACAGATACGCAGTATTTT
D: -; size: -; V: TRBV6-6; J: TRBJ1-5; CDR3: CASSYSGGNQPQHF; DNA: TGTGCCAGCAGTTACTCGGGAGGGAATCAGCCCCAGCATTTT
D: -; size: few; V: TRBV6-5; J: TRBJ1-5; CDR3: CASSITATQDQPQHF; DNA: TGTGCCAGCAGTATTACTGCCACACAGGATCAGCCCCAGCATTTT
D: TRBD2; size: few; V: TRBV7-9; J: TRBJ2-5; CDR3: CASSLAGTSVETQYF; DNA: TGTGCCAGCAGCTTAGCGGGGACTAGCGTTGAGACCCAGTACTTC
D: -; size: -; V: TRBV18; J: TRBJ1-1; CDR3: CASSPPGWSNTEAFF; DNA: TGTGCCAGCTCACCACCCGGGTGGAGCAACACTGAAGCTTTCTTT
D: -; size: few; V: TRBV7-6; J: TRBJ1-2; CDR3: CASSVSPGQGRSYGYTF; DNA: TGTGCCAGCAGCGTTTCACCCGGCCAGGGCAGGTCCTATGGCTACACCTTC
D: TRBD2; size: -; V: TRBV6-4; J: TRBJ2-3; CDR3: CASSDSSGGTDTQYF; DNA: TGTGCCAGCAGTGACTCTAGCGGGGGCACAGATACGCAGTATTTT
D: -; size: -; V: TRBV7-2; J: TRBJ1-4; CDR3: CASSPASAEKLFF; DNA: TGTGCCAGCAGCCCCGCCTCGGCTGAAAAACTGTTTTTT
D: TRBD1; size: -; V: TRBV5-1; J: TRBJ1-4; CDR3: CASARDSTATNEKLFF; DNA: TGCGCCAGCGCTAGGGACAGCACTGCAACTAATGAAAAACTGTTTTTT
D: -; size: many; V: TRBV19; J: TRBJ2-5; CDR3: CASKATGRETQYF; DNA: TGTGCCAGTAAAGCCACAGGGCGGGAGACCCAGTACTTC
D: TRBD1; size: few; V: TRBV2; J: TRBJ2-5; CDR3: CASGETGSGETQYF; DNA: TGTGCCAGCGGGGAGACAGGGTCCGGAGAGACCCAGTACTTC
D: -; size: once; V: TRBV7-3; J: TRBJ2-3; CDR3: CASSSSSTADTQYF; DNA: TGTGCCAGCAGCTCGAGCTCGACCGCAGATACGCAGTATTTT
D: -; size: -; V: TRBV5-1; J: TRBJ2-2; CDR3: CASSVANTGELFF; DNA: TGCGCCAGCAGCGTAGCCAACACCGGGGAGCTGTTTTTT
D: -; size: -; V: TRBV10-2; J: TRBJ2-1; CDR3: CASRDLASALYNEQFF; DNA: TGCGCCAGCAGGGACCTAGCCTCTGCTTTGTACAATGAGCAGTTCTTC
D: -; size: -; V: TRBV7-9; J: TRBJ1-2; CDR3: CASSSNSGTPKSGYTF; DNA: TGTGCCAGCAGCTCAAACTCCGGGACGCCCAAGTCCGGCTACACCTTC